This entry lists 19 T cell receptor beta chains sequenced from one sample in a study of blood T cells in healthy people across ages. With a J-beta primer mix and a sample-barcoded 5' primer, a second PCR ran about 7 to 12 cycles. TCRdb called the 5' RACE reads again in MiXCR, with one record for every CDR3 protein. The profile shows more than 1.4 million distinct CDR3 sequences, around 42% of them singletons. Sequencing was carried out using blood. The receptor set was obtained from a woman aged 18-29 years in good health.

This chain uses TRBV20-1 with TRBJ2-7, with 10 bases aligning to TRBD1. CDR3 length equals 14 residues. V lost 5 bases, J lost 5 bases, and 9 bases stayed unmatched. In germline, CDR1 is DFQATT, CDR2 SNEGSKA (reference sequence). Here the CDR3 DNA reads TGCAGTGCTCCTAAGACAGGGGGCTTGGACGAGCAGTACTTC. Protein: CSAPKTGGLDEQYF.

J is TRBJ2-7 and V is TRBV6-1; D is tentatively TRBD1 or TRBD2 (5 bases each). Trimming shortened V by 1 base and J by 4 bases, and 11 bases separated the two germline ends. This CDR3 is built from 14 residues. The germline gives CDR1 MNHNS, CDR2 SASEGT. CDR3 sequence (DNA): TGTGCCAGCAGTGAAGTGGGGGTATTGTACGAGCAGTACTTC. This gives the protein CASSEVGVLYEQYF.

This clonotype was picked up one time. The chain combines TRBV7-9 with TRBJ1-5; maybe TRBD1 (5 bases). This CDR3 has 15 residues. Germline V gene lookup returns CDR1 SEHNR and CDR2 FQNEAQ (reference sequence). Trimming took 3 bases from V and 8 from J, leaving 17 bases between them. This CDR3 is CASSLRGPPGEPQHF. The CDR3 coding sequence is TGTGCCAGCAGCTTGAGGGGCCCCCCGGGTGAGCCCCAGCATTTT.

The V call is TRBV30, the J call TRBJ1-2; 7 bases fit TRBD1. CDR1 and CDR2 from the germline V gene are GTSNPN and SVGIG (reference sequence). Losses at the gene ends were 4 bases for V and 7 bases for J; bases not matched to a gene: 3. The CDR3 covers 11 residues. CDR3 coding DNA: TGTGCCTGGAACAGGGACAGTGGCTACACCTTC. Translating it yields CAWNRDSGYTF. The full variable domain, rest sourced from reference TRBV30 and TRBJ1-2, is SQTIHQWPATLVQPVGSPLSLECTVEGTSNPNLYWYRQAAGRGLQLLFYSVGIGQISSEVPQNLSASRPQDRQFILSSKKLLLSDSGFYLCAWNRDSGYTFGSGTRLTVV.

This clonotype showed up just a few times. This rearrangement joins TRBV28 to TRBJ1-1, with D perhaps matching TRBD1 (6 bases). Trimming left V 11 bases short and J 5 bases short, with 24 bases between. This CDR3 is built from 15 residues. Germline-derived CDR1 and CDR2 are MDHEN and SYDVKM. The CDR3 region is CALTEAGAGETEAFF. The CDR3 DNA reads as TGTGCCCTTACGGAGGCAGGGGCAGGAGAGACTGAAGCTTTCTTT.

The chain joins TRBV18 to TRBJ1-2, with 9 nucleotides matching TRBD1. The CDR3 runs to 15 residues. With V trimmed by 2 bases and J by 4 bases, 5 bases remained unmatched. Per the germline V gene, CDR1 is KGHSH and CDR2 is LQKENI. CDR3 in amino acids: CASSPTGGQGYGYTF. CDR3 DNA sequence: TGTGCCAGCTCACCAACGGGGGGACAGGGCTATGGCTACACCTTC.

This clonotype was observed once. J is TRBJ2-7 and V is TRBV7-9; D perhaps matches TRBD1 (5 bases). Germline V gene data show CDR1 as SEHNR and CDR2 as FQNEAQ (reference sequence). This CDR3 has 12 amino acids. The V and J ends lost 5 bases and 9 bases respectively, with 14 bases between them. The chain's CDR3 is CASSLEGAGQYF. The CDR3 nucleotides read TGTGCCAGCAGCCTCGAAGGGGCAGGGCAGTACTTC.

The CDR3 loop is CSARTSGRVVGGSYNEQYF. The CDR3 region has the DNA TGCAGTGCCCGTACTAGCGGGAGGGTCGTCGGAGGGTCCTACAATGAGCAGTACTTC. The chain couples TRBV20-1 to TRBJ2-5, with 13 bases matching TRBD2. With V trimmed by 6 bases and J by 11 bases, 27 bases remained unmatched. Germline lookup yields CDR1 DFQATT and CDR2 SNEGSKA (reference sequence). The CDR3 extends over 19 amino acids.

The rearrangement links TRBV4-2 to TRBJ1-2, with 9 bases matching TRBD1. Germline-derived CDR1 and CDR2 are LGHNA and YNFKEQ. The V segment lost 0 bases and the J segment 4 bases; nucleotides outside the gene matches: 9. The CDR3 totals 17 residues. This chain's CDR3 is CASSQELFGTGTYGYTF. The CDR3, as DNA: TGTGCCAGCAGCCAAGAACTATTTGGGACAGGGACCTATGGCTACACCTTC.

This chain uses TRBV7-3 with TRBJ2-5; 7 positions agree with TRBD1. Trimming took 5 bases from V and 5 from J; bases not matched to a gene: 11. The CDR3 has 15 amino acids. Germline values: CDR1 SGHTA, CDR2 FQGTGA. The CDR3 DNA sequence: TGTGCCAGCAGCCCGGAACAGGGGATTAGGGAGACCCAGTACTTC. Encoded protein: CASSPEQGIRETQYF.

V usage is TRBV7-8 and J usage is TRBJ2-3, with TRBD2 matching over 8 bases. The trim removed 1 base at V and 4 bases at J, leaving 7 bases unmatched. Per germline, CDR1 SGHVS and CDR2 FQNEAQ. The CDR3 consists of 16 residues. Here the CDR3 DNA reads TGTGCCAGCAGCTTAGGCCGGGGGGGCATATCAGATACGCAGTATTTT. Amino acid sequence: CASSLGRGGISDTQYF.

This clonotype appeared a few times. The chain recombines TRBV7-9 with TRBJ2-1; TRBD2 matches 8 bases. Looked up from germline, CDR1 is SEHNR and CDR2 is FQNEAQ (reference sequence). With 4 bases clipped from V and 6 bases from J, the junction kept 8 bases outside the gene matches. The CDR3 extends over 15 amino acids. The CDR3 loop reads CASSSSGRGFNEQFF. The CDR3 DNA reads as TGTGCCAGCAGCTCGAGCGGGAGAGGGTTCAATGAGCAGTTCTTC.

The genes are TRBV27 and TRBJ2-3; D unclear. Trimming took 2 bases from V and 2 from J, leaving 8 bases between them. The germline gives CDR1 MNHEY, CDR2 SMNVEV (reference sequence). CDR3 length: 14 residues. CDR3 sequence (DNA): TGTGCCAGCAGTTTAGAAGCGCTCACAGATACGCAGTATTTT. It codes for CASSLEALTDTQYF.

The CDR3 region is CASSLKVAGALLNTGELFF. CDR3 nucleotides: TGTGCCAGCAGCTTAAAAGTAGCGGGGGCCCTACTGAACACCGGGGAGCTGTTTTTT. The chain recombines TRBV7-3 with TRBJ2-2; 9 bases are shared with TRBD2. The CDR3 consists of 19 residues. CDR1 is SGHTA and CDR2 is FQGTGA in the germline V gene. The V segment lost 1 base and the J segment 1 base; nucleotides outside the gene matches: 10.

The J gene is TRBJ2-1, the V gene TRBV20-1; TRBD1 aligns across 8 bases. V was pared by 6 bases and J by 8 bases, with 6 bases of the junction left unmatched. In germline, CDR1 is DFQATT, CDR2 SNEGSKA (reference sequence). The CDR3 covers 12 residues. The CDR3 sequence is CSAIGQGDEQFF. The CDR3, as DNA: TGCAGTGCCATCGGACAGGGCGATGAGCAGTTCTTC.

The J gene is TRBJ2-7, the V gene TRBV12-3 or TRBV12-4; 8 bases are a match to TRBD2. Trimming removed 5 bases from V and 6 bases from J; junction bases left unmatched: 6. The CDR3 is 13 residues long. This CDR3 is CASSVGTRSEQYF. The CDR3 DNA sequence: TGTGCCAGCAGTGTAGGGACTAGAAGCGAGCAGTACTTC.

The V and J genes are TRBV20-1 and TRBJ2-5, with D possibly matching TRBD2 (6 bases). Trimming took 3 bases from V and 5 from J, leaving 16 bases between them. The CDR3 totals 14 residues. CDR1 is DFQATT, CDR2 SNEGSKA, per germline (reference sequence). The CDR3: CSARDYPWGETQYF. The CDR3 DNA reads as TGCAGTGCTAGGGACTACCCATGGGGGGAGACCCAGTACTTC.

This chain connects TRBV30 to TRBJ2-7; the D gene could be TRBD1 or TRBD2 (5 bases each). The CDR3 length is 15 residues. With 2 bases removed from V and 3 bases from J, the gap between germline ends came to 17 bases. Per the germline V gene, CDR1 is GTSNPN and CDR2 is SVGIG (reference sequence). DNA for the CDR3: TGTGCCTGGAGTCCACCCGGGACCGGTTTCTACGAGCAGTACTTC. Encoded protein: CAWSPPGTGFYEQYF. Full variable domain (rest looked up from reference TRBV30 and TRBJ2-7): SQTIHQWPATLVQPVGSPLSLECTVEGTSNPNLYWYRQAAGRGLQLLFYSVGIGQISSEVPQNLSASRPQDRQFILSSKKLLLSDSGFYLCAWSPPGTGFYEQYFGPGTRLTVT.

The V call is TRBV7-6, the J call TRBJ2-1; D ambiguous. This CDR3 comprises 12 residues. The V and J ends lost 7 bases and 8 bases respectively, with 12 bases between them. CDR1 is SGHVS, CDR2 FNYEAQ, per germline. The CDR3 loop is CASIQLPYEQFF. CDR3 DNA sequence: TGTGCCAGCATCCAACTGCCCTATGAGCAGTTCTTC.